A single sample gave rise to the 29 T cell receptor beta chains below, sequenced in a study of identical twins (dated by TCRdb to the mid-2010s). The library was prepared using 5' RACE. Sequencing was carried out with an Illumina HiSeq 2000. TCRdb reanalyzed the raw reads on its own, using fastp at Q25 for trimming and MiXCR for clone calling, and kept in-frame beta chains. Entries are consolidated by CDR3 protein sequence, retaining the most common genes and DNA. The sample records about 250,000 distinct CDR3 sequences, more than 12% of which are singletons. 8.8% of the sample rests with the top ten. Sequences were obtained from memory (CD45RO+) T cells sorted from blood. The cell subset or site label on this specimen signifies: CD45RO+ enriched T cells. Receptors originate from a woman between 18 and 29 years old in good health.

This clonotype has only a few counts. The rearrangement links TRBV20-1 to TRBJ2-7; 8 bases map to TRBD1. The CDR3 extends over 13 amino acids. After removal of 5 bases from V and 3 bases from J, the junction contained 6 bases not matched to a gene. Germline CDR1 is DFQATT and CDR2 is SNEGSKA (reference sequence). The CDR3 nucleotides are TGCAGTGCTTATACAGGGGGAGGCTACGAGCAGTACTTC. This codes for CSAYTGGGYEQYF.

As to this clonotype: Relative to the germline gene, one junction end is altered; a read error may explain this. The V gene is TRBV6-2 or TRBV6-3, the J gene TRBJ2-4, with 9 bases that match TRBD1. This CDR3 is 13 amino acids long. From germline, CDR1 is MNHEY and CDR2 SVGEGT. Here the CDR3 reads CASSYSISGQGDF. The CDR3 DNA follows: TGTGCCAGCAGTTACTCGATATCGGGACAGGGTGATTTT.

The chain combines TRBV11-2 with TRBJ2-7; D unresolved. Trimming left V 1 base short and J 0 bases short, with 4 bases between. The germline V gene encodes CDR1 SGHAT and CDR2 FQNNGV. CDR3 size: 13 residues. The CDR3 loop is CASSLGASYEQYF. CDR3 sequence (DNA): TGTGCCAGCAGCTTAGGGGCCTCCTACGAGCAGTACTTC.

This clonotype has a count of ten or more. The chain combines TRBV29-1 with TRBJ1-1; no clear D gene. V was trimmed by 4 bases and J by 6 bases, leaving 12 bases between them. The CDR3 consists of 12 residues. Germline values: CDR1 SQVTM, CDR2 ANQGSEA. The CDR3 DNA follows: TGCAGCGTTGGGTTAGGGAGGCCTGAAGCTTTCTTT. It yields the protein CSVGLGRPEAFF.

The V gene is TRBV19, the J gene TRBJ1-1; maybe TRBD1 (6 bases). Trimming shortened V by 5 bases and J by 6 bases, and 19 bases separated the two germline ends. Germline V CDR1 and CDR2: LNHDA, SQIVND (reference sequence). This CDR3 has 15 amino acids. The CDR3 here is CASSGIGTQISEAFF. As DNA, the CDR3 is TGTGCCAGTAGTGGAATCGGGACACAGATTTCTGAAGCTTTCTTT.

Only a few counts were recorded for this clonotype. The genes are TRBV5-5 and TRBJ2-1; TRBD1 might be the D (5 bases). V gave up 0 bases and J gave up 0 bases, with 16 bases separating them. The CDR3 is made up of 18 amino acids. Germline V gene sequence: CDR1 SGHKS, CDR2 YYEKEE (reference sequence). CDR3 nucleotide sequence: TGTGCCAGCAGCTTGGCCAGGGTGGGTTCTAACTCCTACAATGAGCAGTTCTTC. Its translation is CASSLARVGSNSYNEQFF.

This clonotype showed up just a few times. The V and J genes are TRBV20-1 and TRBJ2-2; 13 bases fit TRBD2. The J segment lost 5 bases and the V segment lost 3 bases, leaving 9 bases of the junction unmatched. CDR3 length: 17 amino acids. Germline CDR1 DFQATT, CDR2 SNEGSKA (reference sequence). The CDR3 DNA reads as TGCAGTGCTAGCGACCGCCCGGGACTAGCGGGAACCGGGGAGCTGTTTTTT. Its translation: CSASDRPGLAGTGELFF.

The DNA for the CDR3 is TGCGCCAGCAGCCAAGCCCAGAGGGGTAGCAACGAGCAGTACTTC. As protein: CASSQAQRGSNEQYF. The J gene is TRBJ2-7, the V gene TRBV4-1; D assignment may be TRBD1 or TRBD2 (5 bases each). Germline V gene sequence: CDR1 MGHRA, CDR2 YSYEKL. The CDR3 extends over 15 amino acids. Trimming took off 1 base at V and 5 bases at J, with 15 bases between the two ends.

The chain couples TRBV19 to TRBJ2-1; TRBD1 might be the D (6 bases). Deletions cut 6 bases from V and 5 bases from J, with 17 bases between. The CDR3 has 15 amino acids. Germline loops: CDR1 LNHDA, CDR2 SQIVND (reference sequence). In nucleotides, the CDR3 is TGTGCCAGTAGCGAACGACAGGCGCTTGACAATGAGCAGTTCTTC. It encodes CASSERQALDNEQFF.

Concerning this clonotype itself: The junction does not match germline at one end; this may be a read error. The chain recombines TRBV2 with TRBJ2-3; D is undetermined. This CDR3 is built from 11 residues. Germline CDR1 SNHLY, CDR2 FYNNEI. CDR3 protein: CASSEQDKQYF. The DNA for the CDR3 is TGTGCCAGCAGTGAGCAGGATAAGCAGTATTTT.

The V call is TRBV11-2, the J call TRBJ1-2; no clear D gene. CDR1 is SGHAT, CDR2 FQNNGV, per germline. This CDR3 has 15 residues. V shed 3 bases and J shed 2 bases, with 13 bases lying between them. DNA for the CDR3: TGTGCCAGCAGCTTTAGCACAGACGTCAACTATGGCTACACCTTC. It encodes CASSFSTDVNYGYTF.

This clonotype has at least ten counts. The V gene is TRBV12-5, the J gene TRBJ2-5; D may be TRBD1 (6 bases). V was cut by 6 bases and J by 2 bases, with 16 bases left in between. The CDR3 is made up of 15 amino acids. CDR1 and CDR2 (germline): LGHNT, FRNRAP. The CDR3 here is CASGPGTTVQETQYF. CDR3 nucleotide sequence: TGTGCTAGTGGCCCCGGGACAACCGTTCAAGAGACCCAGTACTTC.

This clonotype has at least ten counts. The chain couples TRBV20-1 to TRBJ1-3; 7 nucleotides agree with TRBD1. The germline CDR1 and CDR2 sequences are DFQATT and SNEGSKA (reference sequence). The CDR3 covers 13 residues. V was pared by 6 bases and J by 0 bases, with 2 bases of the junction left unmatched. CDR3 DNA sequence: TGCAGTGCGCGGACAGGCTCTGGAAACACCATATATTTT. Translation gives CSARTGSGNTIYF.

This sequence joins TRBV4-3 and TRBJ1-2; TRBD1 is a possible D gene (5 bases). The germline V gene has CDR1 LGHNA and CDR2 YSLEER. The V end was cut by 4 bases, the J end by 4 bases, with 16 bases between. The CDR3 is 15 amino acids. DNA for the CDR3: TGCGCCAGCAGCCGGGACCGCCGAAATCCCTATGGCTACACCTTC. Protein product: CASSRDRRNPYGYTF.

This clonotype was counted at least ten times. The CDR3 bases are TGTGCCAGCATCAGGCGGGGGGGCGGCACAGATACGCAGTATTTT. Protein sequence: CASIRRGGGTDTQYF. This chain connects TRBV12-3 or TRBV12-4 to TRBJ2-3, with 9 bases aligning to TRBD2. The trim removed 7 bases at V and 1 base at J, leaving 6 bases unmatched. This CDR3 comprises 15 residues.

In this sample, this clonotype turned up many times. Here the CDR3 DNA reads TGCGCCAGCAGTGAGTCGGCAGTTTCCGAGCAGTTCTTC. It encodes CASSESAVSEQFF. The V call is TRBV10-2, the J call TRBJ2-1; D is uncertain. V lost 0 bases and J 10 bases, leaving 10 bases between the germline ends. CDR3 length: 13 residues. Germline V gene lookup returns CDR1 WSHSY and CDR2 SAAADI.

This clonotype turned up a few times. The rearrangement joins TRBV11-2 to TRBJ2-2; D gene uncertain. The CDR3 spans 12 residues. V lost 1 base and J lost 7, with 4 bases in between. From germline, CDR1 is SGHAT and CDR2 FQNNGV. Here the CDR3 reads CASSLALGELFF. The CDR3, as DNA: TGTGCCAGCAGCTTAGCGCTCGGGGAGCTGTTTTTT.

This clonotype was seen only a few times. The V gene is TRBV7-9, the J gene TRBJ1-2, with D possibly matching TRBD1 (5 bases). The CDR3 length is 13 residues. CDR1 is SEHNR and CDR2 is FQNEAQ in the germline V gene (reference sequence). Trimming took off 5 bases at V and 9 bases at J, with 16 bases between the two ends. The CDR3 is CASSPSSKGSYTF. The CDR3 nucleotides are TGTGCCAGCAGCCCCTCATCCAAGGGGAGCTACACCTTC. Supplemented by reference TRBV7-9 and TRBJ1-2, the full variable domain reads DTGVSQNPRHKITKRGQNVTFRCDPISEHNRLYWYRQTLGQGPEFLTYFQNEAQLEKSRLLSDRFSAERPKGSFSTLEIQRTEQGDSAMYLCASSPSSKGSYTFGSGTRLTVV.

This clonotype was seen a few times. The rearrangement uses TRBV15 and TRBJ2-1; a possible D gene is TRBD1 (6 bases). The V and J ends lost 9 bases and 6 bases respectively, with 15 bases between them. CDR3 length: 13 residues. The germline gives CDR1 LNHNV, CDR2 YYDKDF (reference sequence). The CDR3 DNA follows: TGTGCCACGAACTGGGGGCCCCCCAATGAGCAGTTCTTC. Translation gives CATNWGPPNEQFF.

This clonotype occurred a few times. V gene TRBV3-1 combines with J gene TRBJ1-2, with D possibly TRBD1 on 5 matching bases. Trimming removed 5 bases at V and 8 bases at J, with 18 bases between. This CDR3 has 14 residues. Looked up from germline, CDR1 is LGHDT and CDR2 is YNNKEL (reference sequence). CDR3 sequence: CASSFRQGYGGYTF. The DNA for the CDR3 is TGTGCCAGCAGCTTTCGTCAGGGTTACGGGGGCTACACCTTC.

V is TRBV7-8 and J is TRBJ2-7; D might be TRBD1 (5 bases). V shed 1 base and J shed 3 bases, with 10 bases lying between them. The CDR3 is 14 residues long. Germline CDR1 SGHVS, CDR2 FQNEAQ. The CDR3 DNA reads TGTGCCAGCAGCTTAGTGGCACAGGACTACGAGCAGTACTTC. Translating it yields CASSLVAQDYEQYF.

This clonotype was recorded at least ten times. The chain recombines TRBV5-1 with TRBJ2-4; D gene ambiguous. The germline V and J ends were trimmed by 1 base and 8 bases, with 10 bases remaining between them. The CDR3 covers 13 residues. The V gene's germline CDR1 is SGHRS and CDR2 YFSETQ. DNA of the CDR3: TGCGCCAGCAGCTTGCCCGACGCGGACATTCAGTACTTC. It translates to CASSLPDADIQYF.

This clonotype was detected many times. V gene TRBV27 combines with J gene TRBJ1-4, with D uncertain. Per germline, CDR1 MNHEY and CDR2 SMNVEV (reference sequence). Trimming shortened V by 6 bases and J by 5 bases, and 7 bases separated the two germline ends. This CDR3 has 12 amino acids. The CDR3 sequence: CASSQRNEKLFF. In DNA form, the CDR3 reads TGTGCCAGCAGCCAGAGAAATGAAAAACTGTTTTTT.

Only a few counts were recorded for this clonotype. In DNA, the CDR3 is TGTGCCAGCAGCTTAGACACCAAAAACATTCAGTACTTC. It specifies CASSLDTKNIQYF. The chain links TRBV11-2 to TRBJ2-4; D is ambiguous. This CDR3 contains 13 residues. Germline lookup yields CDR1 SGHAT and CDR2 FQNNGV. Deletions cut 0 bases from V and 2 bases from J, with 2 bases between.

The V call is TRBV5-1, the J call TRBJ2-4; 9 bases map to TRBD1. The length of the CDR3 is 16 residues. The J segment lost 7 bases and the V segment lost 3 bases, leaving 11 bases of the junction unmatched. The germline CDR1 and CDR2 sequences are SGHRS and YFSETQ. CDR3 in amino acids: CASSSGTGKLRNIQYF. CDR3 nucleotides: TGCGCCAGCAGCTCCGGGACAGGGAAATTACGGAACATTCAGTACTTC.

This clonotype was observed at least ten times. The chain joins TRBV5-1 to TRBJ2-3; weak D call: TRBD2 (5 bases). Trimming left V 0 bases short and J 1 base short, with 9 bases between. This CDR3 comprises 15 residues. Germline lookup yields CDR1 SGHRS and CDR2 YFSETQ. The CDR3 region is CASSLDMRGTDTQYF. CDR3 nucleotide sequence: TGCGCCAGCAGCTTGGATATGCGGGGCACAGATACGCAGTATTTT.

V gene TRBV2 combines with J gene TRBJ2-5; 11 nucleotides align to TRBD2. With V trimmed by 5 bases and J by 5 bases, 10 bases remained unmatched. Germline loops: CDR1 SNHLY, CDR2 FYNNEI. The CDR3 sequence is 16 residues long. The CDR3 coding sequence is TGTGCCAGCAGTCGTGGTAGCGGGGGGGCCTATGAGACCCAGTACTTC. As protein: CASSRGSGGAYETQYF.

Many counts were recorded for this clonotype. The chain joins TRBV12-3 or TRBV12-4 to TRBJ1-2, with TRBD1 identical over 8 bases. With V trimmed by 6 bases and J by 7 bases, 7 bases remained unmatched. The length of the CDR3 is 13 residues. The CDR3 sequence is CASSPAQGGGYTF. The CDR3, as DNA: TGTGCCAGCAGCCCGGCACAGGGGGGTGGCTACACCTTC.

This clonotype was seen at least ten times. V and J are TRBV11-2 and TRBJ1-2, with TRBD1 identical over 7 bases. The CDR3 contains 17 residues. Trimming at V came to 1 base and at J to 4 bases, leaving 12 bases not matched to a gene. The germline CDR1 and CDR2 sequences are SGHAT and FQNNGV. In nucleotides, the CDR3 is TGTGCCAGCAGCTTAGGGGACAGCGATATCCTTCTCTATGGCTACACCTTC. Translating it yields CASSLGDSDILLYGYTF. The complete variable domain, with remaining parts taken from reference TRBV11-2 and TRBJ1-2, reads EAGVAQSPRYKIIEKRQSVAFWCNPISGHATLYWYQQILGQGPKLLIQFQNNGVVDDSQLPKDRFSAERLKGVDSTLKIQPAKLEDSAVYLCASSLGDSDILLYGYTFGSGTRLTVV.